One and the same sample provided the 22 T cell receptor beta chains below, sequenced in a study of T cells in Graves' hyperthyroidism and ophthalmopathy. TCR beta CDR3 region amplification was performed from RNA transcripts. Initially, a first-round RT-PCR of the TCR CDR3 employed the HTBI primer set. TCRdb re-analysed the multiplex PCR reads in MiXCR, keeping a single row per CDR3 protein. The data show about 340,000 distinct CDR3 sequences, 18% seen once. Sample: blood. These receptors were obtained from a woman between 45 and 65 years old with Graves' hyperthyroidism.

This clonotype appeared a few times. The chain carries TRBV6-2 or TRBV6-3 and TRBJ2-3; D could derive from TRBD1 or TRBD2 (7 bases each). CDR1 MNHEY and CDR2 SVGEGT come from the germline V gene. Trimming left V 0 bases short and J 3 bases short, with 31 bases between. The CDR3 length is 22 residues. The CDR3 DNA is TGTGCCAGCAGTTACTCCGGCTCTTTAGGGGGCGGGGGAACACTTATGACAGATACGCAGTATTTT. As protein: CASSYSGSLGGGGTLMTDTQYF.

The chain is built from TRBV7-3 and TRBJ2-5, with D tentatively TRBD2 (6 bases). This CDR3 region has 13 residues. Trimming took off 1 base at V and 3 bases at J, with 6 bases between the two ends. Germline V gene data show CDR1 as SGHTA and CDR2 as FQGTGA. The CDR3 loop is CASSLIAEETQYF. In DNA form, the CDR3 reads TGTGCCAGCAGCTTAATAGCGGAAGAGACCCAGTACTTC.

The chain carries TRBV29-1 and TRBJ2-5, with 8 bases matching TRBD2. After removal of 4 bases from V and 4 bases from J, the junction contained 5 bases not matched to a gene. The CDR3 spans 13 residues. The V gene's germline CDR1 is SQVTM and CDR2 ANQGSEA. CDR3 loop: CSVAGGFRETQYF. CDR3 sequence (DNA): TGCAGCGTTGCGGGGGGGTTTCGAGAGACCCAGTACTTC.

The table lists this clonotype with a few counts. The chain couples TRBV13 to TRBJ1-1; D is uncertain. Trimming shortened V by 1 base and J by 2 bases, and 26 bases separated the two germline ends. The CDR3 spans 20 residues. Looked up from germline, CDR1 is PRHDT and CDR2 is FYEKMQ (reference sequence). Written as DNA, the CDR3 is TGTGCCAGCAGCTTAGAAGGGTGGCCGACGCTGACGGTCCGAAACACTGAAGCTTTCTTT. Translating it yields CASSLEGWPTLTVRNTEAFF. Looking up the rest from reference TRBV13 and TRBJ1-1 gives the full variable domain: AAGVIQSPRHLIKEKRETATLKCYPIPRHDTVYWYQQGPGQDPQFLISFYEKMQSDKGSIPDRFSAQQFSDYHSELNMSSLELGDSALYFCASSLEGWPTLTVRNTEAFFGQGTRLTVV.

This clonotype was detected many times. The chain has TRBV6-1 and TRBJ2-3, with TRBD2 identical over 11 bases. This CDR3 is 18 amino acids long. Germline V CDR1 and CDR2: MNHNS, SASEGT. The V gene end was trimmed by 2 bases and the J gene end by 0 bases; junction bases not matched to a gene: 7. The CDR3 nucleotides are TGTGCCAGCAGTGAAAGTCTAGCGGGAGGATTAAGCACAGATACGCAGTATTTT. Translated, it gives CASSESLAGGLSTDTQYF.

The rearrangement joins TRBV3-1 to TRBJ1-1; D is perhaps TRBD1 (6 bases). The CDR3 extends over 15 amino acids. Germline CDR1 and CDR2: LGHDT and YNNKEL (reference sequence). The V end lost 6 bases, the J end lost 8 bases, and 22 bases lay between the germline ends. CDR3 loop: CASRPAGGGPPEAFF. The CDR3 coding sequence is TGTGCCAGCAGGCCAGCGGGGGGGGGGCCGCCGGAAGCTTTCTTT. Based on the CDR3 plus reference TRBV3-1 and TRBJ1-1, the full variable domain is DTAVSQTPKYLVTQMGNDKSIKCEQNLGHDTMYWYKQDSKKFLKIMFSYNNKELIINETVPNRFSPKSPDKAHLNLHINSLELGDSAVYFCASRPAGGGPPEAFFGQGTRLTVV.

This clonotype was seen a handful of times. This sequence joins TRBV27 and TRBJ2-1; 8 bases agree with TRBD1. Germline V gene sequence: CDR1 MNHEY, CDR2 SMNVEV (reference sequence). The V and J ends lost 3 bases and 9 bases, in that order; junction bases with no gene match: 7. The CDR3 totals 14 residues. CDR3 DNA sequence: TGTGCCAGCAGTTTTGTTCAGGGGGCAAGTGAGCAGTTCTTC. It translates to CASSFVQGASEQFF.

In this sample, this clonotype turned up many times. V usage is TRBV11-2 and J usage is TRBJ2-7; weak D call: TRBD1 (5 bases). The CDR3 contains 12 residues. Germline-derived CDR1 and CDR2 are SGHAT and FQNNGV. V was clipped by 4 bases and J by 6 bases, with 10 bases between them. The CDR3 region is CASSWQGTEQYV. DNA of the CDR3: TGTGCCAGCAGCTGGCAGGGCACCGAGCAGTACGTC.

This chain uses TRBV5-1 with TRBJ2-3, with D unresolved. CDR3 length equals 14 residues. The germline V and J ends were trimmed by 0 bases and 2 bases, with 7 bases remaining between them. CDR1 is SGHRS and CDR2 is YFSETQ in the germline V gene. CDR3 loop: CASSLEATTDTQYF. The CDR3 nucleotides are TGCGCCAGCAGCTTGGAGGCGACCACAGATACGCAGTATTTT.

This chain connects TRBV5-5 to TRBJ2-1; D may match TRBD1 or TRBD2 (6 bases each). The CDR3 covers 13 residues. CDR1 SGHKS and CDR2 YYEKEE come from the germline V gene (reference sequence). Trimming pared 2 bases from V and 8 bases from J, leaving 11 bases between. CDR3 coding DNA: TGTGCCAGCAGCTTTTGGGGGGCCTATGAGCAGTTCTTC. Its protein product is CASSFWGAYEQFF. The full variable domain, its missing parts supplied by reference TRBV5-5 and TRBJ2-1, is DAGVTQSPTHLIKTRGQQVTLRCSPISGHKSVSWYQQVLGQGPQFIFQYYEKEERGRGNFPDRFSARQFPNYSSELNVNALLLGDSALYLCASSFWGAYEQFFGPGTRLTVL.

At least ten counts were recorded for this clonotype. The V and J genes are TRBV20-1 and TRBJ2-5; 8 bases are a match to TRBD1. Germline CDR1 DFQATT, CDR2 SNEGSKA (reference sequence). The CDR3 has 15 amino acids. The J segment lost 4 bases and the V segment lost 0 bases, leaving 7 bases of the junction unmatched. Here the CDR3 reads CSARDGTGGSETQYF. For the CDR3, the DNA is TGCAGTGCTAGAGATGGGACAGGCGGGTCAGAGACCCAGTACTTC.

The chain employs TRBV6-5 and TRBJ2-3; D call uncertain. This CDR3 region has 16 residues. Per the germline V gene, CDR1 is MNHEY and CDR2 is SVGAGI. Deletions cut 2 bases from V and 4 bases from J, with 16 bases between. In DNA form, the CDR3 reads TGTGCCAGCAGTTACGTTAGAGGCCCGGGCGCAGATACGCAGTATTTT. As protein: CASSYVRGPGADTQYF.

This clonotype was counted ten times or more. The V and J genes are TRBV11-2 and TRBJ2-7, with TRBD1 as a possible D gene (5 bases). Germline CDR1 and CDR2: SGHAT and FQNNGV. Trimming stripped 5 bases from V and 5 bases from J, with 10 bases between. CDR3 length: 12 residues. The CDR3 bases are TGTGCCAGCAGCCGGAAACAGGACGAGCAGTACGTC. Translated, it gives CASSRKQDEQYV.

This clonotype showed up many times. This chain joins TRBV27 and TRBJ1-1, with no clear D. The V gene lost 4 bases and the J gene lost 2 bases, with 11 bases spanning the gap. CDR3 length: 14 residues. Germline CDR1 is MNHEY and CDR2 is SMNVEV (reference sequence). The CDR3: CASSYSGTNTEAFF. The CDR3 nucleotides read TGTGCCAGCAGTTACTCTGGAACTAACACTGAAGCTTTCTTT.

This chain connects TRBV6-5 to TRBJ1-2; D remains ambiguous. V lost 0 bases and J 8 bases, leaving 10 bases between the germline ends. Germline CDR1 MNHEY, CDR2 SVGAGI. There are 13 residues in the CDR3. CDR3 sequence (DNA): TGTGCCAGCAGTTACTCACCGTCCGGCGGCTACACCTTC. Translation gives CASSYSPSGGYTF.

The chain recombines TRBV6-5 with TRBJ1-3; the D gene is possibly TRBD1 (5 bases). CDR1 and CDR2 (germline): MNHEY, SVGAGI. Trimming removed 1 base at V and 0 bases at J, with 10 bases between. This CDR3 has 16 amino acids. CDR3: CASSYLRTSSGNTIYF. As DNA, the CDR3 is TGTGCCAGCAGTTACTTGAGGACAAGCTCTGGAAACACCATATATTTT.

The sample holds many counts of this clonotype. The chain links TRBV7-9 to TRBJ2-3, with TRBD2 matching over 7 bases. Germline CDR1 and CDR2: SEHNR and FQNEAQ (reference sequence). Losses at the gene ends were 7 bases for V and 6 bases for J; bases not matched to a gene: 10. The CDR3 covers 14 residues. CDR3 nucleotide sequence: TGTGCCAGCACCTTGGAGGGAGGGGTGGATACGCAGTATTTT. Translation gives CASTLEGGVDTQYF.

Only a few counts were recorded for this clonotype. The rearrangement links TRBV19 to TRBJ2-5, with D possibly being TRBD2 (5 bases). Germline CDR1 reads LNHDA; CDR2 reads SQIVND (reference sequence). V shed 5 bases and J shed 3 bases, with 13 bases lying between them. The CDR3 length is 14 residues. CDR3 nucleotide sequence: TGTGCCAGTAGTCCACTGCGGCGGGAAGAGACCCAGTACTTC. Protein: CASSPLRREETQYF.

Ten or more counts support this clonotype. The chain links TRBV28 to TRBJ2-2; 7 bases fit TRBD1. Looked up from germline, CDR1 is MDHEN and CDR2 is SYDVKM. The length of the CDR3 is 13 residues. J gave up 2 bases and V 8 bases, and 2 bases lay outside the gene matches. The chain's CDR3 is CASRDSNTGELFF. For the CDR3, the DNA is TGTGCCAGCCGGGACAGCAACACCGGGGAGCTGTTTTTT.

In nucleotides, the CDR3 is TGCAGTGCTAGAGGGCTGGGCAGGGGAATAGTCAATGAGCAGTTCTTC. Translating gives CSARGLGRGIVNEQFF. The V and J genes are TRBV20-1 and TRBJ2-1, with D possibly being TRBD1 (6 bases). The CDR3 is 16 amino acids. V lost 1 base to trimming and J lost 6 bases, with 19 bases between them. CDR1 and CDR2 (germline): DFQATT, SNEGSKA (reference sequence).

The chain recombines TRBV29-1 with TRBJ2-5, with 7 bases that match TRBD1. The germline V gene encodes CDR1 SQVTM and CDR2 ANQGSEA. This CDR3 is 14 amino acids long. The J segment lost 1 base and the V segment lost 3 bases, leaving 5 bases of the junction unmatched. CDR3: CSVERGTVQETQYF. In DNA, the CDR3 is TGCAGCGTTGAGAGGGGGACAGTCCAAGAGACCCAGTACTTC.

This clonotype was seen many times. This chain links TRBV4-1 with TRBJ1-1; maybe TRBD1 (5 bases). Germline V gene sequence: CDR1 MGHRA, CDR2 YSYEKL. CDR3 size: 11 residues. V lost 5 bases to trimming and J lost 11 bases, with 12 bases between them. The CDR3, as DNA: TGCGCCAGCAGCGCTGGGACCACCGCTTTCTTT. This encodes CASSAGTTAFF.